The TCR beta chain described here comes from a study of blood T cell repertoires in COVID-19. Profiled with immunoSEQ multiplex PCR; TCRdb holds only in-frame clones, not every one. The table lists roughly 85,000 clones, roughly 90% of them singletons, with about 25% in the top ten. Germline assignment: CDR1 SSHAT and CDR2 FNYEAQ (reference sequence). The CDR3 has 15 residues. V lost 1 base, J lost 6 bases, and 3 bases stayed unmatched. The receptor was isolated from a man aged 45-65 years with active or convalescent COVID-19. The chain joins TRBV7-7 to TRBJ2-2; TRBD1 matches at 9 bases. The sequenced material came from peripheral blood. The CDR3 here is CASSLVDRGSGELFF. CDR3 coding DNA: TGTGCCAGCAGCTTAGTTGACAGGGGGTCCGGGGAGCTGTTTTTT.